The next 16 T cell receptor beta chains were all read from a single sample in a study of blood T cell repertoires in COVID-19 (TCRdb year 2020). Receptor amplification or capture employed the immunoSEQ multiplex PCR assay. Imported from immuneACCESS, the table was reduced by TCRdb to in-frame sequences with V and J called. These copies leave out some clones; in studies compared against another copy, an unresolved V gene accounts for under half, and the cause of the remainder is not known. This sample holds about 200,000 clones; about 86% were observed only once. The ten largest clones take up roughly 2.4% of the sample. Specimen: peripheral blood. Receptor source: a woman in her forties or fifties with acute or convalescent COVID-19.

The chain links TRBV2 to TRBJ2-5; the D gene is possibly TRBD1 (7 bases). Germline V gene sequence: CDR1 SNHLY, CDR2 FYNNEI. The CDR3 runs to 12 residues. V dropped 11 bases and J dropped 4 bases, with 14 bases sitting between them. The CDR3 bases are TGTGCCGGGAGACAGGGAGGAGAGACCCAGTACTTC. This translates into CAGRQGGETQYF. The whole variable domain, filled in from reference TRBV2 and TRBJ2-5, reads EPEVTQTPSHQVTQMGQEVILRCVPISNHLYFYWYRQILGQKVEFLVSFYNNEISEKSEIFDDQFSVERPDGSNFTLKIRSTKLEDSAMYFCAGRQGGETQYFGPGTRLLVL.

This chain links TRBV11-3 with TRBJ2-2, with D unresolved. The CDR3 extends over 17 amino acids. V lost 0 bases and J lost 6, with 17 bases in between. Germline CDR1 and CDR2: SGHNT and YENEEA. In nucleotides, the CDR3 is TGTGCCAGCAGCTTAGACCCATACCCTATCCCGTCCGGGGAGCTGTTTTTT. Protein sequence: CASSLDPYPIPSGELFF.

V usage is TRBV3-1 (or the pseudogene TRBV3-2) and J usage is TRBJ1-2, with 7 positions matching TRBD1. The CDR3 runs 13 residues. Trimming took 4 bases from V and 4 from J; bases not matched to a gene: 3. The germline V gene has CDR1 LGHDT and CDR2 YNNKEL (reference sequence). CDR3 protein: CASSLGQAYGYTF. The DNA for the CDR3 is TGTGCCAGCAGCCTTGGACAGGCCTATGGCTACACCTTC.

The rearrangement joins TRBV7-2 to TRBJ2-4, with D perhaps TRBD2 (6 bases). This CDR3 has 15 residues. V dropped 1 base and J dropped 5 bases, with 12 bases sitting between them. In germline, CDR1 is SGHTA, CDR2 FQGNSA. As DNA, the CDR3 is TGTGCCAGCAGCTTAGACGGGAGTGGGGAAAACATTCAGTACTTC. Its protein is CASSLDGSGENIQYF.

This clone has a single count. This chain uses TRBV2 with TRBJ1-1; a possible D gene is TRBD1 (6 bases). CDR3 length: 14 residues. Germline CDR1 SNHLY, CDR2 FYNNEI. Trimming pared 8 bases from V and 0 bases from J, leaving 13 bases between. CDR3 sequence: CASGRDIMNTEAFF. The CDR3, as DNA: TGTGCCAGCGGTAGGGACATTATGAACACTGAAGCTTTCTTT.

V and J are TRBV27 and TRBJ2-7; D remains unclear. Germline CDR1 and CDR2: MNHEY and SMNVEV (reference sequence). V lost 3 bases and J 1 base, leaving 25 bases between the germline ends. The CDR3 length is 19 residues. The CDR3: CASSLKPEPGSQTSYEQYF. CDR3 coding DNA: TGTGCCAGCAGTTTGAAGCCCGAACCCGGGTCCCAAACTTCCTACGAGCAGTACTTC.

The V gene is TRBV13, the J gene TRBJ2-7; D may be TRBD1 (6 bases). The CDR3 contains 14 residues. Germline CDR1 and CDR2: PRHDT and FYEKMQ (reference sequence). Trimming shortened V by 10 bases and J by 4 bases, and 20 bases separated the two germline ends. The CDR3 sequence is CATIRAGELYEQYF. The DNA of the CDR3 is TGTGCCACCATAAGGGCAGGGGAACTGTACGAGCAGTACTTC.

J is TRBJ2-7 and V is TRBV5-8; 9 bases align to TRBD2. CDR1 and CDR2 from the germline V gene are SGHTS and YDEGEE. V dropped 0 bases and J dropped 4; count of bases not matched to a gene: 2. The CDR3 contains 14 residues. The CDR3 loop reads CASSLEAGGYEQYF. The CDR3 DNA sequence: TGTGCCAGCAGCTTGGAGGCGGGGGGGTACGAGCAGTACTTC.

The chain combines TRBV5-1 with TRBJ2-5; no reliable D call. This CDR3 is 12 amino acids long. V lost 4 bases and J lost 2, with 6 bases in between. CDR1 SGHRS and CDR2 YFSETQ come from the germline V gene. CDR3 sequence reads: CASSVTQETQYF. CDR3 DNA sequence: TGCGCCAGCAGCGTCACACAAGAGACCCAGTACTTC.

This chain links TRBV10-1 with TRBJ2-1, with D maybe TRBD2 (6 bases). The germline V gene encodes CDR1 WNHNN and CDR2 SYGVQD (reference sequence). Trimming left V 4 bases short and J 4 bases short, with 8 bases between. This CDR3 is 13 amino acids long. The CDR3 DNA is TGCGCCAGCAGTGGGGACTTTTACAATGAGCAGTTCTTC. Its translation is CASSGDFYNEQFF.

The chain joins TRBV20-1 to TRBJ1-2; TRBD1 is a possible D gene (6 bases). The CDR3 covers 11 residues. Germline CDR1 is DFQATT and CDR2 is SNEGSKA (reference sequence). V was cut by 6 bases and J by 4 bases, with 9 bases left in between. CDR3 sequence: CSAWDTYGYTF. As DNA, the CDR3 is TGCAGTGCATGGGACACCTATGGCTACACCTTC.

The gene calls are TRBV9 and TRBJ1-1; TRBD1 might be the D (5 bases). This CDR3 is 14 amino acids long. V was clipped by 4 bases and J by 4 bases, with 14 bases between them. Germline V gives CDR1 SGDLS, CDR2 YYNGEE. CDR3 DNA sequence: TGTGCCAGCAGCTTGGGGGAGGGAGGCACTGAAGCTTTCTTT. It translates to CASSLGEGGTEAFF.

The CDR3 spells CASSLRASGGARSTDTQYF. DNA for the CDR3: TGTGCCAGCAGCCTAAGGGCTAGCGGGGGGGCTAGGAGCACAGATACGCAGTATTTT. J is TRBJ2-3 and V is TRBV3-1 (or the pseudogene TRBV3-2); 12 nucleotides match TRBD2. Per germline, CDR1 LGHDT and CDR2 YNNKEL (reference sequence). J lost 0 bases, V lost 4 bases, and 11 bases had no gene match. This CDR3 has 19 residues.

The rearrangement uses TRBV7-8 and TRBJ1-1; 7 positions match TRBD1. V shed 5 bases and J 3 bases; nucleotides not matched to a gene: 9. The CDR3 loop spans 15 amino acids. Germline V gives CDR1 SGHVS, CDR2 FQNEAQ. The CDR3 protein is CASSKGAGSYTEAFF. The CDR3 DNA reads TGTGCCAGCAGCAAGGGGGCAGGGTCGTACACTGAAGCTTTCTTT.

The V call is TRBV7-8, the J call TRBJ2-2; TRBD1 might be the D (6 bases). From germline, CDR1 is SGHVS and CDR2 FQNEAQ. Trimming shortened V by 5 bases and J by 6 bases, and 16 bases separated the two germline ends. CDR3 length: 15 amino acids. This chain's CDR3 is CASSPWTVPPGELFF. The CDR3 DNA follows: TGTGCCAGCAGCCCGTGGACAGTCCCTCCCGGGGAGCTGTTTTTT.

The gene calls are TRBV7-9 and TRBJ2-1, with no clear D. From germline, CDR1 is SEHNR and CDR2 FQNEAQ (reference sequence). This CDR3 spans 14 amino acids. The V gene lost 1 base and the J gene lost 5 bases, with 9 bases spanning the gap. The CDR3 sequence is CASSLGVINNEQFF. The CDR3 DNA reads as TGTGCCAGCAGCTTAGGAGTAATCAACAATGAGCAGTTCTTC.